This TCR beta chain was profiled in a study of beta chain features in type 1 diabetes. The study's findings and limits: Researchers report that Type 1 diabetes patients had moderately but significantly shorter TCRB CDR3s across all four CD4+ subsets.

What was sequenced were expressed TCRB transcripts, since all of the isolated RNA had been reverse transcribed. Naive, central memory and regulatory T cell samples averaged approximately 3.8 million reads. Measured with immunoSEQ multiplex PCR; TCRdb has only the in-frame clones, and not every one. The sample comprises approximately 41,000 clones, 65% to 80% of which are singletons, and roughly 1.7% rests with the top ten. The CDR3 sequence is 14 residues long. Germline V gives CDR1 SGHRS, CDR2 YFSETQ. V trimming: 3 bases; J trimming: 7 bases; junction bases outside the gene matches: 1. As concerns this clone: The antigen is unknown.

The sample comprised Tregs from blood. The chain uses TRBV5-1 and TRBJ1-6; the match to TRBD1 covers 10 bases. The receptor was isolated from a young man with type 1 diabetes. Some clones in this sample may be carry-over from other donors' samples. CDR3 amino acids: CASSWDRGNSPLHF. The CDR3 bases are TGCGCCAGCAGCTGGGACAGGGGAAATTCACCCCTCCACTTT.